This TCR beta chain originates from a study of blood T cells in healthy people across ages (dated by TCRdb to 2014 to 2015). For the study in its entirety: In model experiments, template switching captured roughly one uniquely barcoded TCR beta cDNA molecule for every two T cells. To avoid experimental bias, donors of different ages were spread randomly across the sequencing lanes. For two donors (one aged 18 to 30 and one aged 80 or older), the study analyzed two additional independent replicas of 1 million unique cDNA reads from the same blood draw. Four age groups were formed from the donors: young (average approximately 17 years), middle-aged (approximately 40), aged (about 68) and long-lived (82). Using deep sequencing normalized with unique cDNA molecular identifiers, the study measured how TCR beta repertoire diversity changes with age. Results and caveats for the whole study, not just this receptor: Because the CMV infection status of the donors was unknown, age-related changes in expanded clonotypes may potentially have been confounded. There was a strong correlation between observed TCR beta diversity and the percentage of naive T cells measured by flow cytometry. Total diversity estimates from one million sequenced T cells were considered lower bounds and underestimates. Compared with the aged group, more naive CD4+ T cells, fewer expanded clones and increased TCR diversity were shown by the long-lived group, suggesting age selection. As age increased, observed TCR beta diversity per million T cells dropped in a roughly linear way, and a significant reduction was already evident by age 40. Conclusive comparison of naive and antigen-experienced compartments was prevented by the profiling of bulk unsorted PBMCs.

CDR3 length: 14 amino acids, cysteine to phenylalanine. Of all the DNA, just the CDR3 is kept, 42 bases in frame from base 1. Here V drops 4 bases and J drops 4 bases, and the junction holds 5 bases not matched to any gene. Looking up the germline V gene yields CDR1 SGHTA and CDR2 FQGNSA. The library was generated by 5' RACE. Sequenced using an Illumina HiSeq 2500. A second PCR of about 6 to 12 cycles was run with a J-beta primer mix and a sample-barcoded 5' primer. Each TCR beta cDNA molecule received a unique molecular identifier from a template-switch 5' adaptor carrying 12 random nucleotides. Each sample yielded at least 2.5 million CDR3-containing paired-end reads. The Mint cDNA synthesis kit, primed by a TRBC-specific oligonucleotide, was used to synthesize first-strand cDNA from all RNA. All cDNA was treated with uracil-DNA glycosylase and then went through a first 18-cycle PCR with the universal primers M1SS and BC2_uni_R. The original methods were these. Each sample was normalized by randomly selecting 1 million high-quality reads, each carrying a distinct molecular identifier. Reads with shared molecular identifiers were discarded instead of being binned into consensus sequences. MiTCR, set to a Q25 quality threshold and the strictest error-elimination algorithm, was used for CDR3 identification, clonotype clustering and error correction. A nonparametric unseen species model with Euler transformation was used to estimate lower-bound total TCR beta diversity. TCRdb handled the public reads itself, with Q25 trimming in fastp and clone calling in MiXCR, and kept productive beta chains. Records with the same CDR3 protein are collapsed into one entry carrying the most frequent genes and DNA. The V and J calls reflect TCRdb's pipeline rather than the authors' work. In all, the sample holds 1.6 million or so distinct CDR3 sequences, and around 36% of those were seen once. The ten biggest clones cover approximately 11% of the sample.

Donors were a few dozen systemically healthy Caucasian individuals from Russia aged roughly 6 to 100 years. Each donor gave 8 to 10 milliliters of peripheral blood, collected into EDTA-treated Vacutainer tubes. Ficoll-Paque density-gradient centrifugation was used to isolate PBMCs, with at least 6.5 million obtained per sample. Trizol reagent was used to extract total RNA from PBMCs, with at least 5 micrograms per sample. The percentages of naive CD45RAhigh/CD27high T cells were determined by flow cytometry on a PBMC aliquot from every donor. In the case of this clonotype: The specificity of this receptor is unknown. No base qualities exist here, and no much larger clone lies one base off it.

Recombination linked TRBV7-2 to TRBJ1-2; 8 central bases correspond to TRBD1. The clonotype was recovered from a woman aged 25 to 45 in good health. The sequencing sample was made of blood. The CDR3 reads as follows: CTSSSTGGFYGYTF. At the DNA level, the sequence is TGTACCAGCAGCTCCACAGGGGGTTTCTATGGCTACACCTTC. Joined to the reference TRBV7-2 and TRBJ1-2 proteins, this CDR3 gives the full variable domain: GAGVSQSPSNKVTEKGKDVELRCDPISGHTALYWYRQSLGQGLEFLIYFQGNSAPDKSGLPSDRFSAERTGGSVSTLTIQRTQQEDSAVYLCTSSSTGGFYGYTFGSGTRLTVV.